These 22 T cell receptor beta chains originate from one sample sequenced in a study of T-cell reconstitution after alpha-beta-depleted transplantation in children. Unique molecular identifiers were incorporated into the prepared TCRbeta library. MiXCR, run by TCRdb on the PCR reads, gives a single entry per CDR3 protein. The sample lists roughly 280,000 distinct CDR3 sequences, around a tenth occurring once. The material was peripheral blood, obtained 180 days after TCRalphabeta/CD19-depleted stem cell transplant. The receptors come from a male patient between 2 and 10 years old who had a stem cell transplant for chronic granulomatous disease, so the T cells may come from the graft donor.

This chain joins TRBV13 and TRBJ2-7, with TRBD2 as a possible D gene (6 bases). The CDR3 sequence is 14 residues long. Trimming left V 6 bases short and J 0 bases short, with 12 bases between. CDR1 and CDR2 (germline): PRHDT, FYEKMQ (reference sequence). In DNA, the CDR3 is TGTGCCAGCAGAGGTAGCGGAAGCTCCTACGAGCAGTACTTC. Protein: CASRGSGSSYEQYF.

Concerning this clonotype itself: This sequence may be a read error, since a much larger clone differs from it by one base. This rearrangement joins TRBV20-1 to TRBJ2-7; no clear D gene. The V end was cut by 5 bases, the J end by 0 bases, with 11 bases between. Germline CDR1 is DFQATT and CDR2 is SNEGSKA (reference sequence). This CDR3 contains 13 residues. The CDR3 coding sequence is TGCAGTGCTTCCCGGACCAACTCCTACGAGCAGTACTTC. Protein: CSASRTNSYEQYF.

This clonotype was observed many times. V gene TRBV6-1 combines with J gene TRBJ2-7; 15 bases are shared with TRBD2. Germline V gene data show CDR1 as MNHNS and CDR2 as SASEGT. The CDR3 has 18 residues. The ends lost 6 bases at V and 0 bases at J; junction bases unmatched: 9. The CDR3 DNA reads TGTGCCAGCAGCCTCCGGACTAGCGGGAGGGATCGCTCCTACGAGCAGTACTTC. Translating gives CASSLRTSGRDRSYEQYF.

In its sample, this clonotype was seen many times. V usage is TRBV5-1 and J usage is TRBJ2-5; 10 bases are shared with TRBD2. CDR3 size: 18 residues. The germline gives CDR1 SGHRS, CDR2 YFSETQ. The ends lost 0 bases at V and 4 bases at J; junction bases unmatched: 12. Here the CDR3 DNA reads TGCGCCAGCAGCTTGGCCAGCGGGAGGGCCTACCGGGGAGAGACCCAGTACTTC. Its translation: CASSLASGRAYRGETQYF.

This clonotype was observed a handful of times. The chain couples TRBV19 to TRBJ2-3, with unresolved D. Looked up from germline, CDR1 is LNHDA and CDR2 is SQIVND (reference sequence). This CDR3 contains 14 residues. Trimming cost V 7 bases and J 2 bases, with 13 bases left between them. Here the CDR3 DNA reads TGTGCCAGTACCAATAGGCCCTCCACAGATACGCAGTATTTT. It specifies CASTNRPSTDTQYF.

Many counts were recorded for this clonotype. This chain connects TRBV4-3 to TRBJ2-4, with TRBD1 matching 7 bases. The germline CDR1 and CDR2 sequences are LGHNA and YSLEER. The V and J ends lost 4 bases and 1 base, in that order; junction bases with no gene match: 10. CDR3 size: 17 residues. In DNA form, the CDR3 reads TGCGCCAGCAGCCCCACCCCGGGCAGGGGGGCCAAAAACATTCAGTACTTC. It is translated as CASSPTPGRGAKNIQYF.

This clonotype was found a few times. V is TRBV30 and J is TRBJ1-5; the D is unclear. The CDR3 contains 12 residues. V was pared by 2 bases and J by 1 base, with 3 bases between. From germline, CDR1 is GTSNPN and CDR2 SVGIG (reference sequence). The DNA of the CDR3 is TGTGCCTGGAGTTCGAGCAATCAGCCCCAGCATTTT. It yields the protein CAWSSSNQPQHF.

This clonotype was seen many times. This sequence joins TRBV7-3 and TRBJ2-3, with 7 bases identical to TRBD2. J gave up 8 bases and V 5 bases, and 7 bases lay outside the gene matches. Germline CDR1 reads SGHTA; CDR2 reads FQGTGA. CDR3 size: 13 residues. CDR3 protein: CASSLAVGPTQYF. The CDR3 DNA is TGTGCCAGCAGCCTAGCGGTGGGACCTACGCAGTATTTT.

This clonotype has at least ten counts. The J gene is TRBJ2-1, the V gene TRBV4-3; 8 nucleotides line up with TRBD2. Germline CDR1 LGHNA, CDR2 YSLEER. The J segment lost 9 bases and the V segment lost 1 base, leaving 11 bases of the junction unmatched. This CDR3 contains 16 residues. Written as DNA, the CDR3 is TGCGCCAGCAGCCAAGTCGGTGGGACGGGGGGGCTTGAGCAGTTCTTC. This encodes CASSQVGGTGGLEQFF.

This clonotype was detected many times. The chain is built from TRBV5-5 and TRBJ2-5; 9 nucleotides agree with TRBD1. Trimming at V came to 4 bases and at J to 5 bases, leaving 15 bases not matched to a gene. This CDR3 has 17 residues. CDR1 and CDR2 (germline): SGHKS, YYEKEE (reference sequence). In nucleotides, the CDR3 is TGTGCCAGCAGCCCAACCCATGGGGGACAGGGAAGGGAGACCCAGTACTTC. Protein sequence: CASSPTHGGQGRETQYF.

Points on this clonotype: Just one base apart from a much larger clone, this may be a read error. This chain joins TRBV28 and TRBJ2-7; 9 positions match TRBD1. Looked up from germline, CDR1 is MDHEN and CDR2 is SYDVKM. The J segment lost 4 bases and the V segment lost 6 bases, leaving 10 bases of the junction unmatched. The CDR3 is made up of 15 amino acids. The CDR3 region has the DNA TGTGCCAGCAGGAAGAACGGGGACAGGGTATACGAGCAGTACTTC. As protein: CASRKNGDRVYEQYF.

This clonotype was detected ten times or more. The CDR3 spells CASSLMPVKTSGRGEQFF. The CDR3 DNA sequence: TGTGCCAGCAGTTTAATGCCAGTGAAGACTAGCGGGAGAGGTGAGCAGTTCTTC. The chain is built from TRBV12-3 or TRBV12-4 and TRBJ2-1; 12 bases align to TRBD2. The V segment lost 2 bases and the J segment 9 bases; nucleotides outside the gene matches: 14. The CDR3 totals 18 residues.

This clonotype has at least ten counts. The V and J genes are TRBV2 and TRBJ2-3; D call uncertain. CDR3 length: 15 amino acids. Trimming removed 2 bases from V and 0 bases from J, with 9 bases in between. The V gene's germline CDR1 is SNHLY and CDR2 FYNNEI. The CDR3 DNA sequence: TGTGCCAGCAGTGAACAGGCACTGAGCACAGATACGCAGTATTTT. Translating gives CASSEQALSTDTQYF.

This clonotype was observed many times. The rearrangement joins TRBV20-1 to TRBJ2-3, with 8 bases identical to TRBD2. The junction had 18 bases not matched to a gene; V was cut back by 1 base and J by 3 bases. This CDR3 spans 19 amino acids. Germline CDR1 reads DFQATT; CDR2 reads SNEGSKA (reference sequence). The CDR3 sequence is CSARVRGVMKTGETDTQYF. CDR3 in DNA: TGCAGTGCTAGAGTGCGGGGGGTGATGAAAACGGGAGAGACAGATACGCAGTATTTT.

The sample holds many counts of this clonotype. The rearrangement uses TRBV5-5 and TRBJ1-6; no clear D gene. This CDR3 is 15 amino acids long. Germline V gives CDR1 SGHKS, CDR2 YYEKEE (reference sequence). Trimming removed 4 bases from V and 9 bases from J, with 17 bases in between. The CDR3 here is CASSPLKKWASPLHF. CDR3 sequence (DNA): TGTGCCAGCAGCCCCCTAAAGAAGTGGGCTTCACCCCTCCACTTT. Variable domain in full (rest from reference TRBV5-5 and TRBJ1-6): DAGVTQSPTHLIKTRGQQVTLRCSPISGHKSVSWYQQVLGQGPQFIFQYYEKEERGRGNFPDRFSARQFPNYSSELNVNALLLGDSALYLCASSPLKKWASPLHFGNGTRLTVT.

This clonotype has ten or more counts. The chain uses TRBV7-6 and TRBJ2-1, with no clear D. The V end lost 5 bases, the J end lost 9 bases, and 11 bases lay between the germline ends. CDR3 length: 12 amino acids. The germline V gene has CDR1 SGHVS and CDR2 FNYEAQ. The DNA of the CDR3 is TGTGCCAGCAGCCCCCTAACCGGTGAGCAGTTCTTC. Translation gives CASSPLTGEQFF.

Ten or more counts support this clonotype. V gene TRBV14 combines with J gene TRBJ2-1; D gene unclear. The V end was cut by 5 bases, the J end by 8 bases, with 19 bases between. The CDR3 extends over 15 amino acids. CDR1 and CDR2 (germline): SGHDN, FVKESK. The CDR3 protein is CASSAFTPVRDEQFF. DNA of the CDR3: TGTGCCAGCAGCGCATTCACCCCCGTCCGCGATGAGCAGTTCTTC.

The table lists this clonotype with many counts. This chain uses TRBV3-1 with TRBJ2-1, with D unresolved. V lost 0 bases and J lost 0, with 9 bases in between. The length of the CDR3 is 16 residues. Germline V CDR1 and CDR2: LGHDT, YNNKEL (reference sequence). The CDR3 protein is CASSQELAVSYNEQFF. CDR3 DNA sequence: TGTGCCAGCAGCCAAGAATTAGCAGTCTCCTACAATGAGCAGTTCTTC.

Comments on this clonotype: A much larger clone sits a single nucleotide away, making a read error possible. V gene TRBV12-3 or TRBV12-4 combines with J gene TRBJ1-1; 8 bases match TRBD1. The CDR3 has 15 amino acids. CDR3 DNA sequence: TGTGTCAGCAGACCTATGACAGGGGACGGCACTGAAGCTTTCTTT. Its protein product is CVSRPMTGDGTEAFF.

With respect to this clonotype: A much larger clone differs from this one at a single base, so this may be a read error. The CDR3 region is CASSLAQRSSGEKYF. CDR3 bases: TGCGCCAGCAGCTTGGCCCAAAGAAGTTCGGGTGAGAAGTACTTC. The gene calls are TRBV5-1 and TRBJ2-7; D remains ambiguous. This CDR3 spans 15 amino acids. Trimming stripped 0 bases from V and 11 bases from J, with 21 bases between. CDR1 and CDR2 from the germline V gene are SGHRS and YFSETQ. The full variable domain, its missing parts supplied by reference TRBV5-1 and TRBJ2-7, is KAGVTQTPRYLIKTRGQQVTLSCSPISGHRSVSWYQQTPGQGLQFLFEYFSETQRNKGNFPGRFSGRQFSNSRSEMNVSTLELGDSALYLCASSLAQRSSGEKYFGPGTRLTVT.

This clonotype was recorded at least ten times. The chain joins TRBV5-1 to TRBJ2-3, with TRBD2 matching 9 bases. The V gene end was trimmed by 0 bases and the J gene end by 0 bases; junction bases not matched to a gene: 8. The CDR3 spans 18 residues. Germline V CDR1 and CDR2: SGHRS, YFSETQ. The CDR3 DNA is TGCGCCAGCAGCTTGGGGTCTAGCGGGATCGTTAGCACAGATACGCAGTATTTT. Encoded protein: CASSLGSSGIVSTDTQYF.

This clonotype has a count of ten or more. The rearrangement uses TRBV5-1 and TRBJ2-1, with D possibly TRBD1 on 6 matching bases. V lost 4 bases, J lost 0 bases, and 11 bases lay in between. This CDR3 has 15 amino acids. The germline V gene has CDR1 SGHRS and CDR2 YFSETQ. CDR3 DNA: TGCGCCAGCAGCCTCAAGACAGGCTCCTACAATGAGCAGTTCTTC. Protein: CASSLKTGSYNEQFF.